Here is one T cell receptor beta chain with its context. Its antigen is not known. The entry originates in a study of T cell repertoires in cytomegalovirus infection. The CDR3 extends over 14 amino acids. Per the germline V gene, CDR1 is MNHEY and CDR2 is SVGEGT. The V segment lost 4 bases and the J segment 6 bases; nucleotides outside the gene matches: 5. TCRdb recomputed calls from the reads with MiXCR, one row per CDR3 protein. The sample holds 100,000 to 150,000 distinct CDR3 sequences, roughly a quarter seen once. Study observations and caveats: HLA-C-restricted CMV clonotypes gave the most frequent clonotype in two of eight donors.

Sequenced input: PBMCs, sequenced either directly or after in vitro stimulation (not recorded which). The receptor's source is a human donor in good health (CMV status not recorded). Some clones in this sample may be carry-over from other donors' samples. This chain uses TRBV6-2 or TRBV6-3 with TRBJ2-2, with 7 bases aligning to TRBD2. In DNA form, the CDR3 reads TGTGCCAGCAGTTTTGGGCTAGCGGCCGGGGAGCTGTTTTTT. Its translation: CASSFGLAAGELFF.